This T cell receptor (beta chain) was sequenced in a study of regulatory T cells in long-lasting Graves disease. The CDR3 spans 11 residues. Germline V gene data show CDR1 as GTSNPN and CDR2 as SVGIG (reference sequence). Trimming stripped 8 bases from V and 1 base from J, with 8 bases between. Regarding time point: persistent/refractory GD, antithyroid drugs over 5 years with positive TRAb. Scientists built the TCR library using RNA that was extracted from PBMCs. Tubes containing EDTA received roughly 9 milliliters of drawn peripheral blood. This clonotype was counted at least ten times. According to the study, TCR beta libraries were built with iRepertoire HTBI primers and CDR3-region Arm-PCR. Per the study methods: Gene usage covered approximately 65 TRBV and 11 to 15 TRBJ segments. TCRdb ran MiXCR on the multiplex PCR reads and lists one entry per CDR3 protein. None of the V and J calls come from the authors' own analysis; TCRdb made them. The sample lists hundreds of thousands of distinct CDR3 sequences; less than 25% were seen once.

Here the sequenced sample was peripheral blood mononuclear cells (PBMCs), taken when the disease was refractory, from a patient treated with antithyroid drugs. This chain links TRBV30 with TRBJ1-1; D is possibly TRBD1 (5 bases). This TCR was sampled from a female donor with Graves disease. CDR3 sequence (DNA): TGTGCCGGGGCCGGGAACACTGAAGCTTTCTTT. Translated, it gives CAGAGNTEAFF.